A selection of T cell receptor beta chains follows, all from one sample in a study of human T cells and chemical hapten exposure. Each CDR3 protein is one row after TCRdb ran MiXCR on the RACE reads. The table lists about 99,000 distinct CDR3 sequences, approximately 13% of them singletons. Material: whole blood, obtained in connection with sensitization to the hapten diphenylcyclopropenone (DPC). These receptors were collected from a woman between 35 and 50 years old with alopecia areata. Some clones in this sample may be carry-over from other donors' samples. CDR3s include the opening cysteine and the closing phenylalanine or tryptophan. A clone size is listed for some rows: how often the clone was seen (once, few, many), or a class if it is expanded.

abundance,j_gene,v_gene,CDR3aa
NA,TRBJ2-3,TRBV4-3,CASSQDGLYTDTQYF
NA,TRBJ1-1,TRBV10-2,CASSEAGGFENTEAFF
few,TRBJ1-1,TRBV6-4,CASSVGGTGDRAFF
NA,TRBJ2-3,TRBV7-9,CASSLAATSGSGADTQYF
few,TRBJ2-3,TRBV4-1,CASSQNLGMDTQYF
many,TRBJ2-7,TRBV7-2,CASSARRGEQYF
few,TRBJ2-3,TRBV6-5,CASSYSKGLGTDTQYF
few,TRBJ1-6,TRBV3-1,CASSQSPGGGSPLHF
few,TRBJ1-1,TRBV21-1,CASTPRTEAFF
NA,TRBJ1-4,TRBV20-1,CSALGAGQKEKLFF
many,TRBJ2-2,TRBV6-4,CASSDSDTGELFF
NA,TRBJ2-5,TRBV12-3/TRBV12-4,CASSLLGEGTLRETQYF
few,TRBJ2-7,TRBV28,CASSLIGGSSYEQYF
few,TRBJ2-7,TRBV6-6,CASKGASAYEQYF
many,TRBJ2-7,TRBV9,CASSVGVSYEQYF
NA,TRBJ2-7,TRBV12-3/TRBV12-4,CASTRDGPYEQYF
many,TRBJ1-5,TRBV28,CASSNPILHKLRQPQHF
NA,TRBJ1-5,TRBV20-1,CSARGQGNQPQHF
medium-sized,TRBJ2-2,TRBV7-2,CASSLVGPGELFF
few,TRBJ2-5,TRBV29-1,CSVSRERRETQYF
NA,TRBJ2-3,TRBV6-2/TRBV6-3,CASITGLAGKTDTQYF
few,TRBJ2-3,TRBV18,CASSPNEDTDTQYF
few,TRBJ1-1,TRBV18,CASSPSGGTGGRKTEAFF
once,TRBJ2-1,TRBV7-2,CTSSLAPFFHEGEQFF
NA,TRBJ1-1,TRBV28,CASKVNTEAFF
many,TRBJ1-5,TRBV7-9,CASSLGWGTGPNGNQPQHF
few,TRBJ1-4,TRBV7-9,CASSPEGLSLNEKLFF
many,TRBJ1-1,TRBV30,CAWSVRYMGSNAEAFF
many,TRBJ2-7,TRBV6-2/TRBV6-3,CASTGTASSYEQYF
many,TRBJ1-4,TRBV5-1,CASSLVGGMTDEKLFF
many,TRBJ2-1,TRBV11-1,CATGGHTENEQFF
few,TRBJ2-1,TRBV28,CASSSMGHEQFF
NA,TRBJ2-5,TRBV7-3,CASSLSHRGQETQYF
many,TRBJ1-4,TRBV5-4,CASSPRGAGGNEKLFF
NA,TRBJ1-1,TRBV6-6,CASSRIPGQGGGSTEAFF
NA,TRBJ2-5,TRBV7-8,CASSDRGPPEETQYF
few,TRBJ2-7,TRBV20-1,CSASGTGAEYEQYF
few,TRBJ1-5,TRBV28,CASIQLPRLPNQPQHF
NA,TRBJ1-4,TRBV19,CASSPVSGEKLFF